This T cell receptor (beta chain) was profiled in a study of blood T cells in healthy people across ages. General observations from the study: Naive and antigen-experienced cells could not be conclusively compared, given unsorted PBMCs. It was the long-lived donors that had more naive CD4+ cells and higher diversity than aged donors. Diversity estimated from one million T cells was considered an underestimate.

This clonotype was seen a single time. The antigen is unknown. Germline V CDR1 and CDR2: SEHNR, FQNEAQ (reference sequence). This CDR3 has 15 amino acids. The V segment lost 2 bases and the J segment 4 bases; nucleotides outside the gene matches: 4. Combining a sample-barcoded 5' primer with a J-beta primer mix, a second PCR ran for roughly 6 to 12 cycles. TCRdb called the 5' RACE reads again in MiXCR, with one record for every CDR3 protein. The repertoire has over 1,200,000 distinct CDR3 sequences, 59% of them found once; the top ten carry over 5.5%. Those donating, healthy Caucasian individuals from Russia, were aged roughly 6 to 100.

The sequenced sample consisted of blood. The clonotype originates from a man younger than 30 in good health. This rearrangement joins TRBV7-9 to TRBJ2-3; 9 positions match TRBD1. This chain's CDR3 is CASSLRGQGSDTQYF. The CDR3 DNA follows: TGTGCCAGCAGCTTAAGGGGACAGGGTTCAGATACGCAGTATTTT.